The 14 T cell receptor beta chains given below trace back to one sample, sequenced in a study of identical twins. TCRdb fed the 5' RACE reads into MiXCR, producing one record per CDR3 protein. The data hold about 530,000 distinct CDR3 sequences, with approximately 20% observed a single time. These data were also filed under a second study, of yellow fever vaccine responses in identical twins.

Material for sequencing was CD4+ T cells sorted from blood. The receptors originated from a woman between 18 and 29 years old in good health.

The chain combines TRBV12-3 or TRBV12-4 with TRBJ2-7, with 7 nucleotides matching TRBD1. J gave up 8 bases and V 7 bases, and 14 bases lay outside the gene matches. The CDR3 is 14 amino acids. The CDR3 reads CASTLGQDSRQQYF. In DNA form, the CDR3 reads TGTGCCAGCACTCTCGGACAGGACAGCCGACAGCAGTACTTC.

This clonotype was counted ten times or more. This chain uses TRBV27 with TRBJ2-3; 7 bases map to TRBD2. Germline-derived CDR1 and CDR2 are MNHEY and SMNVEV (reference sequence). The V and J ends lost 6 bases and 0 bases, in that order; junction bases with no gene match: 9. The CDR3 spans 16 residues. CDR3 in amino acids: CASRPGGGTSTDTQYF. In DNA form, the CDR3 reads TGTGCCAGCAGACCTGGGGGGGGAACTAGCACAGATACGCAGTATTTT.

The chain carries TRBV3-1 and TRBJ2-3; D is perhaps TRBD1 (6 bases). CDR1 LGHDT and CDR2 YNNKEL come from the germline V gene (reference sequence). Trimming took 2 bases from V and 4 from J, leaving 13 bases between them. The CDR3 covers 15 residues. CDR3: CASSQQGIPADTQYF. CDR3 DNA: TGTGCCAGCAGCCAACAGGGGATCCCTGCAGATACGCAGTATTTT.

The V gene is TRBV6-1, the J gene TRBJ2-2; D could derive from TRBD1 or TRBD2 (5 bases each). Germline V gene data show CDR1 as MNHNS and CDR2 as SASEGT. There are 17 residues in the CDR3. V lost 6 bases, J lost 1 base, and 18 bases lay in between. Here the CDR3 reads CASRIAGTGKNTGELFF. CDR3 in DNA: TGTGCCAGCAGAATCGCCGGGACGGGAAAGAACACCGGGGAGCTGTTTTTT.

This clonotype was seen a few times. This chain connects TRBV5-1 to TRBJ2-5; 8 bases are shared with TRBD1. The CDR3 is 14 amino acids. The V segment lost 4 bases and the J segment 3 bases; nucleotides outside the gene matches: 5. CDR1 is SGHRS and CDR2 is YFSETQ in the germline V gene. Here the CDR3 reads CASSVDRAKETQYF. CDR3 bases: TGCGCCAGCAGCGTGGACAGGGCCAAAGAGACCCAGTACTTC.

There are a few counts of this clonotype. This chain connects TRBV7-2 to TRBJ1-2; 8 bases fit TRBD1. The CDR3 runs 13 residues. Trimming cost V 4 bases and J 8 bases; bases outside gene matches: 6. From germline, CDR1 is SGHTA and CDR2 FQGNSA. CDR3 protein: CASSSRDRGGYTF. For the CDR3, the DNA is TGTGCCAGCAGCTCCCGCGACAGGGGAGGCTACACCTTC.

This CDR3 is CATSRLPGLAGMGSYNEQFF. In DNA form, the CDR3 reads TGTGCCACCAGCAGACTCCCGGGACTAGCGGGGATGGGGTCCTACAATGAGCAGTTCTTC. V gene TRBV15 combines with J gene TRBJ2-1; 13 bases align to TRBD2. This CDR3 spans 20 amino acids. J gave up 1 base and V 2 bases, and 11 bases lay outside the gene matches. CDR1 and CDR2 (germline): LNHNV, YYDKDF (reference sequence).

This clonotype was found a few times. This rearrangement joins TRBV29-1 to TRBJ2-3; D possibly corresponds to TRBD2 (6 bases). CDR1 and CDR2 from the germline V gene are SQVTM and ANQGSEA. Trimming left V 7 bases short and J 1 base short, with 15 bases between. The CDR3 runs to 14 residues. The CDR3 coding sequence is TGCAGCGCAAAGGAGGGCGCGGGCACAGATACGCAGTATTTT. Translated, it gives CSAKEGAGTDTQYF.

This clonotype appeared a single time. The genes are TRBV11-1 and TRBJ1-2, with TRBD1 matching over 11 bases. In germline, CDR1 is SGHAT, CDR2 FQDESV (reference sequence). The CDR3 totals 16 residues. Trimming cost V 2 bases and J 6 bases; bases outside gene matches: 8. The DNA for the CDR3 is TGTGCCAGCAGCTTAACCCCGGGACAGGGGGAAAATGGCTACACCTTC. It is translated as CASSLTPGQGENGYTF. Combining the CDR3 with reference TRBV11-1 and TRBJ1-2 gives the whole variable domain EAEVAQSPRYKITEKSQAVAFWCDPISGHATLYWYRQILGQGPELLVQFQDESVVDDSQLPKDRFSAERLKGVDSTLKIQPAELGDSAMYLCASSLTPGQGENGYTFGSGTRLTVV.

This chain joins TRBV5-1 and TRBJ2-3; the D gene is possibly TRBD2 (5 bases). The CDR3 totals 16 residues. V was pared by 4 bases and J by 0 bases, with 15 bases between. Germline V lookup: CDR1 SGHRS, CDR2 YFSETQ. CDR3 in DNA: TGCGCCAGCAGCCCCCACGGGGATCCTAGCACAGATACGCAGTATTTT. Amino acid sequence: CASSPHGDPSTDTQYF.

The genes are TRBV27 and TRBJ2-7; the D is unclear. The V end was cut by 5 bases, the J end by 0 bases, with 14 bases between. The length of the CDR3 is 15 residues. CDR1 MNHEY and CDR2 SMNVEV come from the germline V gene (reference sequence). CDR3 loop: CASSLRYLSSYEQYV. Written as DNA, the CDR3 is TGTGCCAGCAGTCTCAGATACCTTAGCTCCTACGAGCAGTACGTC.

This clonotype came up a few times. The chain recombines TRBV20-1 with TRBJ2-1, with 7 bases lining up with TRBD2. This CDR3 is built from 14 residues. Germline V gene sequence: CDR1 DFQATT, CDR2 SNEGSKA (reference sequence). With V trimmed by 6 bases and J by 8 bases, 13 bases remained unmatched. The CDR3 is CSAPGVGRSDEQFF. Written as DNA, the CDR3 is TGCAGTGCCCCTGGGGTCGGGAGGAGCGATGAGCAGTTCTTC.

This CDR3 reads CSARDSKAPGVLNEQFF. CDR3 bases: TGCAGTGCTAGAGATTCAAAGGCGCCGGGGGTACTCAATGAGCAGTTCTTC. The chain is built from TRBV20-1 and TRBJ2-1; D is perhaps TRBD2 (6 bases). The CDR3 has 17 residues. CDR1 is DFQATT and CDR2 is SNEGSKA in the germline V gene (reference sequence). V was shortened by 0 bases and J by 6 bases, with 21 bases between the two germline ends.

For the CDR3, the DNA is TGTGCCAGCAGCCCGCACGCACTGAACACTGAAGCTTTCTTT. It is translated as CASSPHALNTEAFF. V is TRBV14 and J is TRBJ1-1, with no clear D. CDR1 and CDR2 from the germline V gene are SGHDN and FVKESK. V lost 4 bases and J lost 0, with 9 bases in between. The CDR3 is 14 residues long.